The source of this TCR beta chain is a study of cytomegalovirus exposure and HLA in healthy donors. In the case of this clone: Its target is unknown.

This CDR3 region has 14 residues. Germline CDR1 and CDR2: MNHEY and SVGAGI. V gave up 6 bases and J gave up 5 bases; unmatched junction bases: 6. Overall study findings and caveats: The study assumed roughly uniform donor sequencing depth for presence/absence analyses. In a later analysis, TCR beta V- and J-gene trimming was associated with a missense DCLRE1C variant.

In the PCR, 60 Vbeta and 13 Jbeta primers were used. Data came from immunoSEQ multiplex PCR; TCRdb stores just in-frame clones and leaves some out. Of around 50,000 clones in the sample, over 60% are singletons; the top ten hold 8.1%. The TCR comes from a young man in good health and CMV-seropositive. Sequenced sample: PBMCs. The rearrangement uses TRBV6-5 and TRBJ2-1; 8 bases map to TRBD1. In DNA, the CDR3 is TGTGCCAGCAGGAGAGGACAGGGAAACAATGAGCAGTTCTTC. Its protein is CASRRGQGNNEQFF.